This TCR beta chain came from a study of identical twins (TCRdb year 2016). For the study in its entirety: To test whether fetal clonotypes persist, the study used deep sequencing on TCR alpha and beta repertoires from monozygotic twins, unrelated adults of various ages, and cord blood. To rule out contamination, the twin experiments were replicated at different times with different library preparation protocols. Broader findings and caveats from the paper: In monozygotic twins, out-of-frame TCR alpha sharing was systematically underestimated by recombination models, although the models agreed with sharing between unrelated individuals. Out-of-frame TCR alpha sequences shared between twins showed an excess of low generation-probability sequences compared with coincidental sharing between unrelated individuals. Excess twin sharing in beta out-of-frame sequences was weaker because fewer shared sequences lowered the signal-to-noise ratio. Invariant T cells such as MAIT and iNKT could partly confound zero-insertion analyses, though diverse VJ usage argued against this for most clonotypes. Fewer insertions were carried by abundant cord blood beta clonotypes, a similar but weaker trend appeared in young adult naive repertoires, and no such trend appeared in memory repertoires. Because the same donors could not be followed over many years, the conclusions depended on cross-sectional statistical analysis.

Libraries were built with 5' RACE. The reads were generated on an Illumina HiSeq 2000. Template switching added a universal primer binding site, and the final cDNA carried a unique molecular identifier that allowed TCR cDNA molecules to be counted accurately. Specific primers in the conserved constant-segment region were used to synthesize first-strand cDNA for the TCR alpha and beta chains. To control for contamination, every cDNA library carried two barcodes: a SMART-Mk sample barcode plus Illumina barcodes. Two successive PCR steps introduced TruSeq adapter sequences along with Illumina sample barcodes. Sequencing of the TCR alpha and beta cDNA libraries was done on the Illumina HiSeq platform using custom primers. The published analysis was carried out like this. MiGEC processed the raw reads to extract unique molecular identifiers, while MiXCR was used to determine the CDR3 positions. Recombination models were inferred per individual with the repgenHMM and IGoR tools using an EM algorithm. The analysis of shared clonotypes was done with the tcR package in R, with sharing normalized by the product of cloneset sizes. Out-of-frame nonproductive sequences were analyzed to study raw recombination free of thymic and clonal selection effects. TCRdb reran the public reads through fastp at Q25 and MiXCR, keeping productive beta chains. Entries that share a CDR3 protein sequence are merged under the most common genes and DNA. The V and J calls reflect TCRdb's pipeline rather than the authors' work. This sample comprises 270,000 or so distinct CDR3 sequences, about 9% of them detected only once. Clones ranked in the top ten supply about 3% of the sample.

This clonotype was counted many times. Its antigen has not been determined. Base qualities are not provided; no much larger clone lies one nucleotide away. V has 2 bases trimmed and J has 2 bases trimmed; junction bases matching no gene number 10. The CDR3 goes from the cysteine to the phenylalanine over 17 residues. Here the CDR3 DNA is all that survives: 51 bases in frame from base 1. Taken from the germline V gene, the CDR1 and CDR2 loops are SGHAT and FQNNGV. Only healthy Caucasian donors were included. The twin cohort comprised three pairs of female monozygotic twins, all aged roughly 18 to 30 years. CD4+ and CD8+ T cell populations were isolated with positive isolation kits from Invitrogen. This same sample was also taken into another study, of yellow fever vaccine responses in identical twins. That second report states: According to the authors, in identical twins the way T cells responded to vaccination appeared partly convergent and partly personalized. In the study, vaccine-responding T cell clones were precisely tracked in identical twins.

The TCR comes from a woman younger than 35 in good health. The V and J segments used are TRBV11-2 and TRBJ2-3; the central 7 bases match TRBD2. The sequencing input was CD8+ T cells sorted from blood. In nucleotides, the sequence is TGTGCCAGCAGCTTAATCGAAGGGCGGGGGACCACAGATACGCAGTATTTT. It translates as CASSLIEGRGTTDTQYF.